These 27 T cell receptor beta chains share one sample of origin, sequenced in a study of response to subunit inactivated influenza vaccine. TCRdb re-called the RT-PCR reads through MiXCR, storing one row per CDR3 protein. This sample has roughly 650,000 distinct CDR3 sequences; 12% to 15% occur once, and the top ten carry 7.6%. Specimen: PBMCs from blood, collected 14 to 15 days before vaccination. These receptor sequences come from a man aged 50-59 years who received an inactivated influenza vaccine.

The rearrangement links TRBV5-1 to TRBJ1-3; no reliable D call. The CDR3 extends over 14 amino acids. V was pared by 4 bases and J by 2 bases, with 10 bases between. From germline, CDR1 is SGHRS and CDR2 YFSETQ. The DNA for the CDR3 is TGCGCCAGCAGCCCGACGAGGACTGGAAACACCATATATTTT. It translates to CASSPTRTGNTIYF.

This clonotype was observed a handful of times. The rearrangement uses TRBV27 and TRBJ1-2; maybe TRBD1 (6 bases). Trimming removed 8 bases from V and 6 bases from J, with 16 bases in between. The CDR3 spans 13 residues. The germline CDR1 and CDR2 sequences are MNHEY and SMNVEV (reference sequence). DNA for the CDR3: TGTGCCAGCCGCCCTCTAGGGGGGGATGGCTACACCTTC. It encodes CASRPLGGDGYTF.

This chain joins TRBV27 and TRBJ2-3; D possibly corresponds to TRBD2 (5 bases). Germline assignment: CDR1 MNHEY and CDR2 SMNVEV (reference sequence). V lost 3 bases, J lost 2 bases, and 9 bases lay in between. The CDR3 loop spans 14 amino acids. The CDR3 DNA is TGTGCCAGCAGTTTGCGGACTCCCACAGATACGCAGTATTTT. Encoded protein: CASSLRTPTDTQYF.

V usage is TRBV20-1 and J usage is TRBJ2-3; D might be TRBD1 or TRBD2, each matching 5 bases. The CDR3 sequence is 15 residues long. Trimming shortened V by 0 bases and J by 2 bases, and 12 bases separated the two germline ends. Germline V gene sequence: CDR1 DFQATT, CDR2 SNEGSKA (reference sequence). For the CDR3, the DNA is TGCAGTGCTAGAGATCATAGGGGAGCCACAGATACGCAGTATTTT. Protein product: CSARDHRGATDTQYF.

This clonotype was seen a few times. The V call is TRBV4-3, the J call TRBJ2-7; 8 bases agree with TRBD2. V lost 0 bases, J lost 4 bases, and 5 bases stayed unmatched. This CDR3 region has 15 residues. Germline V CDR1 and CDR2: LGHNA, YSLEER. CDR3 sequence: CASSQEAGALYEQYF. For the CDR3, the DNA is TGCGCCAGCAGCCAAGAAGCGGGGGCTCTGTACGAGCAGTACTTC.

This clonotype has more than one count but fewer than ten. V usage is TRBV4-3 and J usage is TRBJ2-1; the D gene is possibly TRBD1 (5 bases). CDR1 and CDR2 (germline): LGHNA, YSLEER. The CDR3 consists of 17 residues. V lost 2 bases and J 0 bases, leaving 14 bases between the germline ends. CDR3 protein: CASSQRGGHSSYNEQFF. CDR3 in DNA: TGCGCCAGCAGCCAAAGAGGTGGACACAGCTCCTACAATGAGCAGTTCTTC.

This clonotype was seen a few times. The chain has TRBV4-3 and TRBJ2-4, with D unresolved. This CDR3 comprises 16 residues. The germline gives CDR1 LGHNA, CDR2 YSLEER. Trimming cost V 4 bases and J 0 bases, with 13 bases left between them. CDR3 sequence reads: CASSPSLAIAKNIQYF. CDR3 DNA: TGCGCCAGCAGCCCCAGTTTGGCGATAGCCAAAAACATTCAGTACTTC.

This clonotype has at least ten counts. V and J are TRBV6-5 and TRBJ2-3; no clear D. This CDR3 region has 13 residues. V shed 0 bases and J shed 6 bases, with 7 bases lying between them. Germline CDR1 reads MNHEY; CDR2 reads SVGAGI. This CDR3 reads CASSYSSTDTQYF. For the CDR3, the DNA is TGTGCCAGCAGTTACTCAAGTACTGATACGCAGTATTTT.

Regarding this clonotype: The junction differs from germline at one of its ends, possibly a read error. The rearrangement links TRBV20-1 to TRBJ2-1; 9 positions agree with TRBD2. Germline loops: CDR1 DFQATT, CDR2 SNEGSKA (reference sequence). CDR3 length equals 17 residues. CDR3 amino acids: CCARDLLAGIDYNEQFF. CDR3 nucleotide sequence: TGCTGTGCTAGAGATCTTCTAGCGGGAATAGACTACAATGAGCAGTTCTTC.

In this sample, this clonotype turned up a few times. J is TRBJ2-7 and V is TRBV20-1; 11 nucleotides align to TRBD2. The V gene's germline CDR1 is DFQATT and CDR2 SNEGSKA (reference sequence). CDR3 length equals 14 residues. Unmatched junction bases numbered 7, after V lost 6 bases and J lost 3 bases. The CDR3 DNA reads as TGCAGTGCCACTAGCGGGAGAGGGTTCTACGAGCAGTACTTC. It specifies CSATSGRGFYEQYF.

The chain uses TRBV5-1 and TRBJ1-1; D is uncertain. V was shortened by 0 bases and J by 3 bases, with 12 bases between the two germline ends. CDR1 is SGHRS and CDR2 is YFSETQ in the germline V gene. CDR3 length equals 15 residues. The DNA for the CDR3 is TGCGCCAGCAGCTTGGCCTTCAGTGGATACACTGAAGCTTTCTTT. Protein sequence: CASSLAFSGYTEAFF.

This chain links TRBV11-2 with TRBJ2-1; weak D call: TRBD1 (5 bases). Between the trimmed V and J ends, which lost 4 bases and 0 bases, there was a span of 10 bases. Germline V CDR1 and CDR2: SGHAT, FQNNGV. The CDR3 covers 15 residues. This CDR3 is CASSSQASSYNEQFF. DNA of the CDR3: TGTGCCAGCAGCTCACAGGCGAGCTCCTACAATGAGCAGTTCTTC.

Of note for this clonotype: Being one base from a much bigger clone, this may be a read error. The V call is TRBV27, the J call TRBJ2-1; 12 nucleotides agree with TRBD2. The V gene's germline CDR1 is MNHEY and CDR2 SMNVEV (reference sequence). The CDR3 is 16 amino acids. CDR3 bases: TGTGACAGCAGTCCCACGGGACTAGCGGGTTACAATGAGCAGTTCTTC. Translating it yields CDSSPTGLAGYNEQFF.

The chain uses TRBV9 and TRBJ2-7; 10 nucleotides match TRBD2. The V segment lost 0 bases and the J segment 6 bases; nucleotides outside the gene matches: 18. Germline V gene sequence: CDR1 SGDLS, CDR2 YYNGEE. The CDR3 is 19 residues long. The CDR3 is CASSVDGGALAGALGEQYF. The CDR3 DNA reads TGTGCCAGCAGCGTAGACGGGGGGGCGCTAGCGGGAGCCCTTGGCGAGCAGTACTTC.

This clonotype was seen more than once but under ten times. V and J are TRBV5-5 and TRBJ1-1, with D possibly being TRBD1 (5 bases). V was clipped by 4 bases and J by 0 bases, with 7 bases between them. CDR1 is SGHKS and CDR2 is YYEKEE in the germline V gene (reference sequence). CDR3 length: 13 residues. The CDR3 loop reads CASSVQVNTEAFF. DNA of the CDR3: TGTGCCAGCAGCGTACAGGTGAACACTGAAGCTTTCTTT.

This clonotype was seen more than once but under ten times. The rearrangement links TRBV7-2 to TRBJ2-1; 7 nucleotides align to TRBD2. Germline V gene sequence: CDR1 SGHTA, CDR2 FQGNSA. The CDR3 extends over 15 amino acids. Trimming cost V 4 bases and J 8 bases; bases outside gene matches: 11. DNA for the CDR3: TGTGCCAGCAGCTCGCTAGCGGTTCTTTCGGATGAGCAGTTCTTC. Translating it yields CASSSLAVLSDEQFF. The variable domain in full, completed from reference TRBV7-2 and TRBJ2-1, reads GAGVSQSPSNKVTEKGKDVELRCDPISGHTALYWYRQSLGQGLEFLIYFQGNSAPDKSGLPSDRFSAERTGGSVSTLTIQRTQQEDSAVYLCASSSLAVLSDEQFFGPGTRLTVL.

CDR3 protein: CASSQGQERVRGYTF. The CDR3 DNA sequence: TGCGCCAGCAGCCAAGGCCAAGAACGTGTTCGTGGCTACACCTTC. This chain joins TRBV4-3 and TRBJ1-2; D call uncertain. Looked up from germline, CDR1 is LGHNA and CDR2 is YSLEER. This CDR3 has 15 residues. V lost 1 base, J lost 7 bases, and 16 bases lay in between.

This chain connects TRBV11-2 to TRBJ2-2; no clear D. The ends were cut back, 6 bases at V and 1 base at J, with 9 bases in the middle. This CDR3 comprises 14 residues. The germline gives CDR1 SGHAT, CDR2 FQNNGV. Written as DNA, the CDR3 is TGTGCCAGCAGGAACTACAAGAACACCGGGGAGCTGTTTTTT. Residues: CASRNYKNTGELFF.

This clonotype was observed a few times. This rearrangement joins TRBV4-3 to TRBJ1-1, with D unresolved. V lost 1 base and J lost 4, with 10 bases in between. Germline V lookup: CDR1 LGHNA, CDR2 YSLEER. The CDR3 contains 14 residues. This CDR3 is CASSQVRGGTEAFF. The CDR3 DNA sequence: TGCGCCAGCAGCCAAGTACGGGGAGGCACTGAAGCTTTCTTT.

V usage is TRBV20-1 and J usage is TRBJ2-6, with D unclear. Deletions cut 1 base from V and 1 base from J, with 8 bases between. The germline V gene encodes CDR1 DFQATT and CDR2 SNEGSKA (reference sequence). CDR3 length: 15 residues. CDR3 coding DNA: TGCAGTGCTAGAGCTATAGGATCTGGGGCCAACGTCCTGACTTTC. Translated, it gives CSARAIGSGANVLTF.

The chain has TRBV7-2 and TRBJ2-7, with TRBD2 as a possible D gene (6 bases). The CDR3 sequence is 18 residues long. The germline V and J ends were trimmed by 0 bases and 3 bases, with 21 bases remaining between them. From germline, CDR1 is SGHTA and CDR2 FQGNSA. This CDR3 reads CASSLAKMAPGEFYEQYF. CDR3 nucleotide sequence: TGTGCCAGCAGCTTAGCGAAGATGGCCCCGGGGGAATTCTACGAGCAGTACTTC.

This chain joins TRBV6-2 or TRBV6-3 and TRBJ2-3, with 8 positions matching TRBD2. This CDR3 has 17 amino acids. V trimming: 4 bases; J trimming: 0 bases; junction bases outside the gene matches: 9. The germline gives CDR1 MNHEY, CDR2 SVGEGT. CDR3 sequence (DNA): TGTGCCAGCAGTTCCTCCGGGACTAGAAGTAGCACAGATACGCAGTATTTT. This translates into CASSSSGTRSSTDTQYF.

In its sample, this clonotype ranks as medium-sized. This sequence joins TRBV4-1 and TRBJ2-4; TRBD1 agrees at 7 bases. The CDR3 spans 16 residues. The germline CDR1 and CDR2 sequences are MGHRA and YSYEKL. Losses at the gene ends were 1 base for V and 5 bases for J; bases not matched to a gene: 8. The CDR3 spells CASSQGQGILQNIQYF. The DNA for the CDR3 is TGCGCCAGCAGCCAAGGACAGGGCATTCTCCAAAACATTCAGTACTTC.

The J gene is TRBJ2-2, the V gene TRBV28; no firm D call. Germline V lookup: CDR1 MDHEN, CDR2 SYDVKM. Trimming took off 5 bases at V and 5 bases at J, with 6 bases between the two ends. The CDR3 length is 12 residues. This CDR3 reads CASSIRTGELFF. The CDR3 nucleotides read TGTGCCAGCAGTATCAGAACCGGGGAGCTGTTTTTT.

This clonotype appeared many times. V gene TRBV12-3 or TRBV12-4 combines with J gene TRBJ1-2; 9 bases line up with TRBD1. The CDR3 is 14 residues long. J was trimmed by 3 bases and V by 6 bases; bases with no gene match: 5. CDR3 loop: CASRRDRADYGYTF. DNA for the CDR3: TGTGCCAGCAGGAGGGACAGGGCTGACTATGGCTACACCTTC.

In regard to this clonotype: One base away lies a much larger clone, so this may be a sequencing read error. The chain has TRBV28 and TRBJ2-3; 10 bases align to TRBD2. V lost 5 bases to trimming and J lost 7 bases; unmatched junction nucleotides: 9. The CDR3 has 15 residues. Germline CDR1 is MDHEN and CDR2 is SYDVKM. The CDR3 is CASSMRGLATNTQYF. CDR3 nucleotide sequence: TGTGCCAGCAGTATGAGGGGACTAGCGACTAATACGCAGTATTTT.

The V and J genes are TRBV4-3 and TRBJ2-3, with 13 bases that match TRBD2. The V gene end was trimmed by 1 base and the J gene end by 3 bases; junction bases not matched to a gene: 7. The CDR3 consists of 18 residues. Looked up from germline, CDR1 is LGHNA and CDR2 is YSLEER. The CDR3 is CASSQVWTSGSLTDTQYF. CDR3 coding DNA: TGCGCCAGCAGCCAAGTCTGGACTAGCGGGAGTCTGACAGATACGCAGTATTTT.